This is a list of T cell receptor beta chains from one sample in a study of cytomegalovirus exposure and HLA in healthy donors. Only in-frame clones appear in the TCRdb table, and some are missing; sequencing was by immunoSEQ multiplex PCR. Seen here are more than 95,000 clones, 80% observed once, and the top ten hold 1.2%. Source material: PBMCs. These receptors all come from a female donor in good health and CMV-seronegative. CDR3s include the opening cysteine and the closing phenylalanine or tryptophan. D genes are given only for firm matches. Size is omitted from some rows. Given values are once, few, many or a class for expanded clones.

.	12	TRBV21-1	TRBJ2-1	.	TGTGCCAGCAGCACAAGCGGCGGAGAGCAGTTCTTC	CASSTSGGEQFF
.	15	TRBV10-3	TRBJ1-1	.	TGTGCCATCAGTGGGCCGGGGGGGCAGGGAGCCGAAGCTTTCTTT	CAISGPGGQGAEAFF
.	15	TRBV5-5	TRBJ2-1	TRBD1	TGTGCCAGCAGCTTCCGGGACAGGGCCTACAATGAGCAGTTCTTC	CASSFRDRAYNEQFF
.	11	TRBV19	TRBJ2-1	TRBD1	TGTGCCACCACGACAGGGAATGAGCAGTTCTTC	CATTTGNEQFF
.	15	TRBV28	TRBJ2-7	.	TGTGCCAGCAGTTTATACCCAGGGGGGAGGTACGAGCAGTACTTC	CASSLYPGGRYEQYF
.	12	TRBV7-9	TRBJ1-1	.	TGTGCCAGCAGCTTTAGCGCCTCCGAAGCTTTCTTT	CASSFSASEAFF
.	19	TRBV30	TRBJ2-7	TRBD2	TGTGCCTGGAGCGAGAACTCCCTCGGGACTAGCGGGAGGTTCTACGAGCAGTACTTC	CAWSENSLGTSGRFYEQYF
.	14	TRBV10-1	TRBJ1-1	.	TGCGCCAGCAGCGTGGACAGTCTGGGGACTGAAGCTTTCTTT	CASSVDSLGTEAFF
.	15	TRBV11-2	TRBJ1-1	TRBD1	TGTGCCAGCAGCTTACAGGGGGCCGTTAACACTGAAGCTTTCTTT	CASSLQGAVNTEAFF
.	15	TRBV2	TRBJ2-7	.	TGTGCCAGCAGTGATAGGGGTATCCTCCCCTACGAGCAGTACTTC	CASSDRGILPYEQYF
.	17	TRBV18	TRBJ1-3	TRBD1	TGTGCCAGCTCAATTTGGACAGGGACCATCTCTGGAAACACCATATATTTT	CASSIWTGTISGNTIYF
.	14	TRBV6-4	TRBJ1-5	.	TGTGCCAGCAGTCGGGACATTGGAGGACAGCCCCAGCATTTT	CASSRDIGGQPQHF
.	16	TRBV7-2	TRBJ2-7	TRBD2	TGTGCCAGCAGCTTAGGTCTAGCGGGAGGGCCTTACGAGCAGTACTTC	CASSLGLAGGPYEQYF
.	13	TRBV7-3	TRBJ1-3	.	TGTGCCAGCAGCTTAGCTACTGGAAACACCATATATTTT	CASSLATGNTIYF
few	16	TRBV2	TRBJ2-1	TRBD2	TGTGCCTGCTGGGGGGCCCTAGCGGGGGGTCGGAATGAGCAGTTCTTC	CACWGALAGGRNEQFF
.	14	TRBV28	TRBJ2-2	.	TGTGCCAGCAGTCTTAGCGGAACTACCGGGGAGCTGTTTTTT	CASSLSGTTGELFF
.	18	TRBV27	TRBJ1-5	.	TGTGCCAGCAACCTTGGGGGCACTATTTATCTACCGGATCAGCCCCAGCATTTT	CASNLGGTIYLPDQPQHF
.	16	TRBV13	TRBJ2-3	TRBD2	TGTGCCAGCAGCCCACGGACTAGCGGGGGGCAAGATACGCAGTATTTT	CASSPRTSGGQDTQYF
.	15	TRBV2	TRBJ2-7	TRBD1	TGTGCCAGCAAGGGCCCCGGGACAGGTACCTACGAGCAGTACTTC	CASKGPGTGTYEQYF
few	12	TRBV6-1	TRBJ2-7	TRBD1	TGTGCCAGCAGGGACAGGGGGAATGAGCAGTACTTC	CASRDRGNEQYF